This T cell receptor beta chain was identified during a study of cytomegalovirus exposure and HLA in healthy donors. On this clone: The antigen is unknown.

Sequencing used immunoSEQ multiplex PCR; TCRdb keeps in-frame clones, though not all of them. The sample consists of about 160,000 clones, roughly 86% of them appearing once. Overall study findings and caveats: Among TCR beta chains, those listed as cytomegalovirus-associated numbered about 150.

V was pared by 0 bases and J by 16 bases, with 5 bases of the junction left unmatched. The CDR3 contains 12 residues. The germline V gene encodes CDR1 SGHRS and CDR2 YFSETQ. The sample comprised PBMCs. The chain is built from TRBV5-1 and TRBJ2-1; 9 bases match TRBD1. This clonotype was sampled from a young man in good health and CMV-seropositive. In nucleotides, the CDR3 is TGCGCCAGCAGCTTGGGGGACAGGGATGGATTCTTC. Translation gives CASSLGDRDGFF.